Shown below are 20 T cell receptor beta chains from a single sample sequenced in a study of neurological immune-mediated disorders. TCRdb independently ran MiXCR on the 5' RACE reads; one entry per CDR3 protein. The sample has about 55,000 distinct CDR3 sequences, over 3.5% seen once. Sequenced: CD4+ T cells from blood. The receptor set was obtained from a woman aged 40 to 49 with multiple sclerosis.

This clonotype was recorded many times. V and J are TRBV3-1 and TRBJ1-1; 10 nucleotides match TRBD1. The V and J ends lost 5 bases and 4 bases, in that order; junction bases with no gene match: 4. The CDR3 contains 14 residues. Germline V lookup: CDR1 LGHDT, CDR2 YNNKEL (reference sequence). The CDR3 DNA is TGTGCCAGCAGCGGCCGGGACAGGGGCACTGAAGCTTTCTTT. It translates to CASSGRDRGTEAFF.

This clonotype is medium-sized (0.01 to 0.1%) within its sample. The V gene is TRBV7-8, the J gene TRBJ1-5; no firm D call. CDR1 and CDR2 from the germline V gene are SGHVS and FQNEAQ. V lost 1 base, J lost 9 bases, and 10 bases lay in between. The CDR3 is 13 residues long. CDR3 sequence reads: CASSLEEGSPQHF. CDR3 bases: TGTGCCAGCAGCTTAGAGGAGGGATCGCCCCAGCATTTT.

This clonotype was found many times. This chain joins TRBV15 and TRBJ1-2; D uncertain. Germline CDR1 is LNHNV and CDR2 is YYDKDF (reference sequence). V was trimmed by 3 bases and J by 7 bases, leaving 9 bases between them. This CDR3 contains 12 residues. The CDR3, as DNA: TGTGCCACCAGCAGGGCTATGTCTGGCTACACCTTC. This codes for CATSRAMSGYTF.

This clonotype was detected ten times or more. CDR3 residues: CASSSVGENSPLHF. Written as DNA, the CDR3 is TGCGCCAGCAGCTCGGTCGGGGAAAATTCACCCCTCCACTTT. V and J are TRBV5-1 and TRBJ1-6; unclear D gene. Trimming stripped 3 bases from V and 7 bases from J, with 11 bases between. Germline CDR1 reads SGHRS; CDR2 reads YFSETQ. This CDR3 contains 14 residues.

This clonotype showed up many times. V and J are TRBV5-1 and TRBJ2-3; 7 bases fit TRBD2. Trimming took 3 bases from V and 4 from J; bases not matched to a gene: 17. Germline assignment: CDR1 SGHRS and CDR2 YFSETQ. This CDR3 has 18 amino acids. CDR3 nucleotides: TGCGCCAGCAGCTCCCTCCGGGCTAGCGGAGACTCCCCAGATACGCAGTATTTT. Amino acid sequence: CASSSLRASGDSPDTQYF.

The table lists this clonotype with many counts. The chain joins TRBV10-3 to TRBJ2-4; 7 bases align to TRBD2. Losses at the gene ends were 0 bases for V and 2 bases for J; bases not matched to a gene: 1. Germline V gene sequence: CDR1 ENHRY, CDR2 SYGVKD. The CDR3 loop spans 15 amino acids. CDR3 region: CAISESGGTKNIQYF. In DNA form, the CDR3 reads TGTGCCATCAGTGAGTCGGGAGGGACCAAAAACATTCAGTACTTC.

As to this clonotype: This may arise from a read error, as a much more abundant clone is one base away. V gene TRBV4-1 combines with J gene TRBJ2-6; maybe TRBD1 (6 bases). Trimming removed 4 bases at V and 4 bases at J, with 14 bases between. CDR1 and CDR2 from the germline V gene are MGHRA and YSYEKL. The CDR3 runs to 16 residues. CDR3 coding DNA: TGCGCCAGCAGCCTCTCCCGGACAGTCGGGGCCAACGTCCTGACTTTC. It is translated as CASSLSRTVGANVLTF.

This clonotype was picked up many times. The CDR3 nucleotides read TGCAGTGCTAGTAAAAGCGGGGGTTTTAATGAGCAGTTCTTC. This encodes CSASKSGGFNEQFF. This chain connects TRBV20-1 to TRBJ2-1; 8 positions agree with TRBD2. This CDR3 spans 14 amino acids. Germline V gives CDR1 DFQATT, CDR2 SNEGSKA (reference sequence). The V gene end was trimmed by 3 bases and the J gene end by 7 bases; junction bases not matched to a gene: 8.

This clonotype was detected many times. The V gene is TRBV9, the J gene TRBJ2-5, with 8 bases fitting TRBD1. V gave up 3 bases and J gave up 4 bases; unmatched junction bases: 2. From germline, CDR1 is SGDLS and CDR2 YYNGEE. CDR3 length: 13 amino acids. The chain's CDR3 is CASSADRAETQYF. The CDR3 bases are TGTGCCAGCAGCGCGGACAGGGCAGAGACCCAGTACTTC. Complete variable domain (other parts from reference TRBV9 and TRBJ2-5): DSGVTQTPKHLITATGQRVTLRCSPRSGDLSVYWYQQSLDQGLQFLIQYYNGEERAKGNILERFSAQQFPDLHSELNLSSLELGDSALYFCASSADRAETQYFGPGTRLLVL.

There are many counts of this clonotype. This chain uses TRBV10-2 with TRBJ2-7, with D perhaps matching TRBD2 (6 bases). The CDR3 totals 13 residues. Trimming cost V 5 bases and J 5 bases, with 13 bases left between them. Looked up from germline, CDR1 is WSHSY and CDR2 is SAAADI. This chain's CDR3 is CASSNWEDHEQYF. CDR3 in DNA: TGCGCCAGCAGTAACTGGGAGGACCACGAGCAGTACTTC.

Ten or more counts support this clonotype. The rearrangement uses TRBV5-1 and TRBJ1-2; 8 nucleotides align to TRBD1. With 0 bases clipped from V and 3 bases from J, the junction kept 13 bases outside the gene matches. The CDR3 totals 18 residues. Germline lookup yields CDR1 SGHRS and CDR2 YFSETQ. CDR3 sequence (DNA): TGCGCCAGCAGCTTGGCCGGGGCAGGGGGCCGCGATGACTATGGCTACACCTTC. Translating it yields CASSLAGAGGRDDYGYTF.

At least ten counts were recorded for this clonotype. V and J are TRBV5-5 and TRBJ1-6; the D is unclear. The V end lost 4 bases, the J end lost 10 bases, and 15 bases lay between the germline ends. The CDR3 loop spans 14 amino acids. Germline values: CDR1 SGHKS, CDR2 YYEKEE (reference sequence). The CDR3 DNA sequence: TGTGCCAGCAGCAAGACTCTGGCGAGGTCACCCCTCCACTTT. This encodes CASSKTLARSPLHF.

This clonotype was detected many times. The gene calls are TRBV6-2 or TRBV6-3 and TRBJ1-5; possible D gene TRBD1, 6 bases. V gave up 2 bases and J gave up 5 bases, with 16 bases separating them. The CDR3 contains 16 residues. Germline CDR1 reads MNHEY; CDR2 reads SVGEGT. As DNA, the CDR3 is TGTGCCAGCAGTTACCAACAGGGACGAGGCTATCAGCCCCAGCATTTT. Its translation: CASSYQQGRGYQPQHF.

This clonotype was detected only once. CDR3 bases: TGTGCCAGTAGTATACAGAGAGACGGTACGCAGTATTTT. Protein: CASSIQRDGTQYF. V is TRBV19 and J is TRBJ2-3; D is ambiguous. Per the germline V gene, CDR1 is LNHDA and CDR2 is SQIVND (reference sequence). Trimming took off 2 bases at V and 8 bases at J, with 11 bases between the two ends. This CDR3 has 13 amino acids.

This clonotype has at least ten counts. This chain connects TRBV29-1 to TRBJ1-2; 7 bases match TRBD1. V shed 0 bases and J 8 bases; nucleotides not matched to a gene: 6. CDR1 and CDR2 from the germline V gene are SQVTM and ANQGSEA. The CDR3 extends over 13 amino acids. This chain's CDR3 is CSVEETGISGYTF. The CDR3 DNA reads as TGCAGCGTTGAAGAGACAGGGATTAGCGGCTACACCTTC. Full variable domain (missing parts from reference TRBV29-1 and TRBJ1-2): SAVISQKPSRDICQRGTSLTIQCQVDSQVTMMFWYRQQPGQSLTLIATANQGSEATYESGFVIDKFPISRPNLTFSTLTVSNMSPEDSSIYLCSVEETGISGYTFGSGTRLTVV.

This clonotype was seen ten or more times. The CDR3 DNA reads TGTGCCAGCAGTCCTCGAGGGCTTAGCAATCAGCCCCAGCATTTT. Translating it yields CASSPRGLSNQPQHF. This chain uses TRBV6-5 with TRBJ1-5; unclear D gene. Trimming left V 5 bases short and J 0 bases short, with 11 bases between. CDR1 and CDR2 from the germline V gene are MNHEY and SVGAGI. This CDR3 is built from 15 residues.

This clonotype was detected ten times or more. This chain links TRBV5-1 with TRBJ2-7; TRBD1 matches 7 bases. Per the germline V gene, CDR1 is SGHRS and CDR2 is YFSETQ. This CDR3 region has 17 residues. V lost 4 bases, J lost 6 bases, and 19 bases stayed unmatched. The CDR3 sequence: CASSAYVQGSVGSEQYF. The CDR3 bases are TGCGCCAGCAGCGCGTATGTACAGGGGAGCGTCGGTTCCGAGCAGTACTTC.

This clonotype was recorded at least ten times. The chain employs TRBV11-2 and TRBJ1-1, with unresolved D. Germline CDR1 SGHAT, CDR2 FQNNGV. There are 14 residues in the CDR3. V was trimmed by 4 bases and J by 4 bases, leaving 13 bases between them. In nucleotides, the CDR3 is TGTGCCAGCAGCTCCACGCGGAGTGTCACTGAAGCTTTCTTT. Encoded protein: CASSSTRSVTEAFF. The variable domain in full, completed from reference TRBV11-2 and TRBJ1-1, reads EAGVAQSPRYKIIEKRQSVAFWCNPISGHATLYWYQQILGQGPKLLIQFQNNGVVDDSQLPKDRFSAERLKGVDSTLKIQPAKLEDSAVYLCASSSTRSVTEAFFGQGTRLTVV.

This clonotype occurred many times. The gene calls are TRBV20-1 and TRBJ2-3; D is unresolved. The CDR3 is 12 amino acids. Per germline, CDR1 DFQATT and CDR2 SNEGSKA (reference sequence). Trimming removed 5 bases from V and 3 bases from J, with 9 bases in between. CDR3 in amino acids: CSARHKTDTQYF. The CDR3 DNA is TGCAGTGCTCGGCATAAGACAGATACGCAGTATTTT.

Ten or more counts support this clonotype. The gene calls are TRBV20-1 and TRBJ2-3, with 11 bases aligning to TRBD2. The V segment lost 1 base and the J segment 0 bases; nucleotides outside the gene matches: 3. This CDR3 region has 16 residues. Germline CDR1 reads DFQATT; CDR2 reads SNEGSKA (reference sequence). The DNA for the CDR3 is TGCAGTGCTAGAGGGCTAGCGGGGGGAAGCACAGATACGCAGTATTTT. This codes for CSARGLAGGSTDTQYF.